This TCR beta chain was observed in a study of T cell repertoires in cytomegalovirus infection. The wider study: Public TCR beta signatures indicated both CMV infection and matching HLA type.

This clonotype was seen a few times. No antigen is known for it. From the reads, TCRdb called clonotypes with MiXCR, one entry per CDR3 protein. Of about 500,000 distinct CDR3 sequences detected, 25% to 35% appear once; the ten largest clones hold 15% to 20%. Germline CDR1 SGHNT, CDR2 YENEEA. The CDR3 spans 13 residues. V was shortened by 5 bases and J by 8 bases, with 13 bases between the two germline ends. The V call is TRBV11-3, the J call TRBJ2-1, with D perhaps TRBD2 (6 bases). The starting material was cultured PBMCs, obtained from culture after CMV antigen stimulation. The clonotype was recovered from a human donor in good health (CMV status not recorded). Some clones in this sample may be carry-over from other donors' samples. The chain's CDR3 is CASSQRVLDEQFF. Written as DNA, the CDR3 is TGTGCCAGCAGCCAGCGGGTTTTGGATGAGCAGTTCTTC.